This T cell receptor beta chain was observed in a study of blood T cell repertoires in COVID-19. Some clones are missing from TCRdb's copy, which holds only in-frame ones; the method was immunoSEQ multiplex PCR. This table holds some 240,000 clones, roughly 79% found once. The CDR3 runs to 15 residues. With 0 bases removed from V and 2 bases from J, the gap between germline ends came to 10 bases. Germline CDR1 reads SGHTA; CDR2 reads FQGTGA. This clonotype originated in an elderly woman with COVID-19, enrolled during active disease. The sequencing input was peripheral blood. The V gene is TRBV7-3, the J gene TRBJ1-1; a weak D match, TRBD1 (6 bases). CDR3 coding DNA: TGTGCCAGCAGCTTAACAGGACAGACTAACACTGAAGCTTTCTTT. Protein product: CASSLTGQTNTEAFF.